Following are 2 T cell receptor beta chains from one sample sequenced in a study of response to subunit inactivated influenza vaccine. MiXCR, applied by TCRdb to the RT-PCR reads, yields one record per CDR3 protein. This sample has about 540,000 distinct CDR3 sequences, with around 25% found just once. Another study also made use of these data, one on T cells expressing NK-cell markers. According to that study: 5'RACE template switching built TCR beta cDNA with unique molecular identifiers.

This sample comprised CD4+ T cells sorted from PBMCs, obtained roughly 12 days after vaccination. Receptors originate from a man aged 45-65 years who received an inactivated influenza vaccine.

The chain's CDR3 is CASSGRQTNSPLHF. The CDR3 DNA sequence: TGTGCCAGCAGTGGCCGACAGACCAATTCACCCCTCCACTTT. This chain joins TRBV28 and TRBJ1-6; D possibly corresponds to TRBD1 (5 bases). This CDR3 region has 14 residues. V was shortened by 5 bases and J by 7 bases, with 12 bases between the two germline ends. Germline V lookup: CDR1 MDHEN, CDR2 SYDVKM.

The chain employs TRBV12-3 or TRBV12-4 and TRBJ2-6; D ambiguous. CDR3 length: 16 amino acids. Trimming stripped 4 bases from V and 4 bases from J, with 14 bases between. The CDR3 coding sequence is TGTGCCAGCAGTTCGGGTCCCTCGCGGGGGGCCAACGTCCTGACTTTC. Translating it yields CASSSGPSRGANVLTF.